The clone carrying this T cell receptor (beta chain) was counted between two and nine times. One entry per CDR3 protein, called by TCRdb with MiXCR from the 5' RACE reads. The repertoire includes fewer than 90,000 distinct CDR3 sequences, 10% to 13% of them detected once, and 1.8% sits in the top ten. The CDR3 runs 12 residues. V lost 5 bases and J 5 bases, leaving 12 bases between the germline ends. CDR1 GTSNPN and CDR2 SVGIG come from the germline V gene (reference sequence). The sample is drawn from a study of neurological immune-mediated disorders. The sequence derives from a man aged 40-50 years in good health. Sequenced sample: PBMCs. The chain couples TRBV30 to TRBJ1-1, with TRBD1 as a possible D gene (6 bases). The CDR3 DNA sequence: TGTGCCTGGGAGGAAGGGGGGACTGAAGCTTTCTTT. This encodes CAWEEGGTEAFF.